One sample yielded the 7 T cell receptor beta chains listed below, sequenced in a study of kidney transplant recipient with SARS-CoV-2 infection. From the reads, TCRdb called clonotypes with MiXCR, one entry per CDR3 protein. The table records roughly 250,000 distinct CDR3 sequences, about 30% of them present only once. Sequences were derived from a blood sample, sampled at baseline and on day 111 from a kidney transplant recipient. Receptors were obtained from a young adult male patient who had COVID-19 and was a kidney transplant recipient. A share of the T cells may be of graft donor origin.

With regard to this clonotype: The junction does not match germline at one end; this may be a read error. V and J are TRBV20-1 and TRBJ1-2; D remains ambiguous. This CDR3 contains 12 residues. Germline V lookup: CDR1 DFQATT, CDR2 SNEGSKA (reference sequence). The chain's CDR3 is CGARSEIYGYTF. The CDR3 DNA follows: TGCGGTGCTAGATCGGAAATCTATGGCTACACCTTC.

A word on this clonotype: A clone one base away is much larger, so this may be a read error. The chain carries TRBV21-1 and TRBJ2-7; the D call of TRBD1 is as the table states it, not checked on the DNA. TRBV21-1 is a recognized pseudogene. This CDR3 spans 18 amino acids. The CDR3 region has the DNA TGTGCCAGCAGCCCGGGGTCCCAAACGACAGACCCCCTTTACGAGCAGTACTTC. Encoded protein: CASSPGSQTTDPLYEQYF.

This clonotype occurred many times. This CDR3 reads CGTCLRITQSRANVLTF. The DNA of the CDR3 is TGTGGCACATGTCTTAGGATAACACAAAGTCGGGCCAACGTCCTGACTTTC. The chain couples TRBV8-2 to TRBJ2-6. TRBV8-2 has pseudogene status. The CDR3 consists of 17 residues.

As to this clonotype: A single base separates this from a much larger clone, so it may be a read error. The CDR3 bases are TGTGCCAGCAGCGTCCGGGACACTTCGTACAATGGGCAGTTCTTC. It codes for CASSVRDTSYNGQFF. The rearrangement joins TRBV7-9 to TRBJ2-1; weak D call: TRBD1 (6 bases). The CDR3 extends over 15 amino acids. Germline V gives CDR1 SEHNR, CDR2 FQNEAQ (reference sequence). Drawing the rest from reference TRBV7-9 and TRBJ2-1, the complete variable domain is DTGVSQNPRHKITKRGQNVTFRCDPISEHNRLYWYRQTLGQGPEFLTYFQNEAQLEKSRLLSDRFSAERPKGSFSTLEIQRTEQGDSAMYLCASSVRDTSYNGQFFGPGTRLTVL.

This clonotype was seen a handful of times. CDR3: CASSIQGLANEKLFF. CDR3 bases: TGTGCCAGTAGCATACAGGGATTAGCTAATGAAAAACTGTTTTTT. J is TRBJ1-4 and V is TRBV19, with D perhaps matching TRBD1 (6 bases). Germline V CDR1 and CDR2: LNHDA, SQIVND (reference sequence). V lost 6 bases and J lost 3, with 14 bases in between. This CDR3 contains 15 residues.

This clonotype has at least ten counts. The J gene is TRBJ2-3, the V gene TRBV21-1. TRBV21-1 counts as a pseudogene. The CDR3 sequence is 17 residues long. CDR3 loop: CASRLTLATVMQDTQYF. CDR3 nucleotides: TGTGCCAGCAGGCTAACTTTAGCTACAGTCATGCAAGATACGCAGTATTTT.

With regard to this clonotype: A much larger clone is a single base away; this may be a read error. The chain has TRBV7-9 and TRBJ2-5, with a tentative D call TRBD2 (5 bases). The CDR3 is made up of 14 amino acids. Germline lookup yields CDR1 SEHNR and CDR2 FQNEAQ (reference sequence). The CDR3 nucleotides read TGTGCCAGCGGCTTAACAGAGCGGCAAGAGACCCAGTACTTC. Protein sequence: CASGLTERQETQYF.